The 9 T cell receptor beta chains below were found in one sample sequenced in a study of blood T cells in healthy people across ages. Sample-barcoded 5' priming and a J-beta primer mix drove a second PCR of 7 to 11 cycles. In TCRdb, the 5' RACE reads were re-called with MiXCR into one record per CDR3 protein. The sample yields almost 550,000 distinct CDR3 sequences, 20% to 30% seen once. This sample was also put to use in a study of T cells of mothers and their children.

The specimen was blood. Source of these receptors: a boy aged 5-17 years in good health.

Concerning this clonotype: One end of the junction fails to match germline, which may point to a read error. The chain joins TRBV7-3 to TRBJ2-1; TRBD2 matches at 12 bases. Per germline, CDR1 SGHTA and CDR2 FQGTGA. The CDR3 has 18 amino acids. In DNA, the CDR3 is TGTGCCAGCAGCCCACTCCCTACTAGCGGGAGGTCCTACAATGAGCAGCTCTTC. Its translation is CASSPLPTSGRSYNEQLF.

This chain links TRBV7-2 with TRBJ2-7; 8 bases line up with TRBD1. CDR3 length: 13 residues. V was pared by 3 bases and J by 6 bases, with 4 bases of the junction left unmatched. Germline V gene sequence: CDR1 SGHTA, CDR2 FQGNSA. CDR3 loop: CASSFQGASEQYF. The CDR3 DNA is TGTGCCAGCAGCTTCCAGGGGGCGAGCGAGCAGTACTTC.

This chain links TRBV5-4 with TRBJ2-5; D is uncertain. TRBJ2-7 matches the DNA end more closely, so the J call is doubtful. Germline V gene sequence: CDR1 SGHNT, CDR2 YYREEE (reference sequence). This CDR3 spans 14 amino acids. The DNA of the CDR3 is TGTGCCAGCAGCTTGGAATTACTTGGGAACGAGCAGTACTTC. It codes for CASSLELLGNEQYF.

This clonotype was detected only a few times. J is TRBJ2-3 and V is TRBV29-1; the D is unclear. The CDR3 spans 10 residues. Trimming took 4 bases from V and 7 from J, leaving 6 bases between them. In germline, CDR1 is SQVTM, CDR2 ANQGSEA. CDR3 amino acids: CSVVVNTQYF. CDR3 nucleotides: TGCAGCGTTGTCGTGAATACGCAGTATTTT.

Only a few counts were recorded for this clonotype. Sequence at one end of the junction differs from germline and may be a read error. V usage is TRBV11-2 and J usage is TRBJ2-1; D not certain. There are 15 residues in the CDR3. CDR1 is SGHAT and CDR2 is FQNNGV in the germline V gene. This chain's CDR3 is CASSLLSGLYNEQSF. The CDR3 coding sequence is TGTGCCAGCAGCTTACTTTCGGGTCTCTACAATGAGCAGTCCTTC.

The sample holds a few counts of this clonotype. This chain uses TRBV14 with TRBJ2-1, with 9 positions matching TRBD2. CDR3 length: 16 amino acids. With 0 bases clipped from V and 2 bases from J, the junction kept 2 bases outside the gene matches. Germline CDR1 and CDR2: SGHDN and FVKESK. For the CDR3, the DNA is TGTGCCAGCAGCCAAGAAGCGGGGGGTACCTACAATGAGCAGTTCTTC. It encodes CASSQEAGGTYNEQFF. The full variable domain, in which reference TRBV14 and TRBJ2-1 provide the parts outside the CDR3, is EAGVTQFPSHSVIEKGQTVTLRCDPISGHDNLYWYRRVMGKEIKFLLHFVKESKQDESGMPNNRFLAERTGGTYSTLKVQPAELEDSGVYFCASSQEAGGTYNEQFFGPGTRLTVL.

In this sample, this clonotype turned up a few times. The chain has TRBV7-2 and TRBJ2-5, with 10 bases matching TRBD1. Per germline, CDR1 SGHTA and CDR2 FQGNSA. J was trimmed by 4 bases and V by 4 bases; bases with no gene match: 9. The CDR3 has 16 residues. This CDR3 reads CASSSQWDRGLETQYF. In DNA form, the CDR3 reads TGTGCCAGCAGCTCCCAGTGGGACAGGGGACTAGAGACCCAGTACTTC.

This CDR3 is CASSGHRTSEPTDTQYF. For the CDR3, the DNA is TGCGCCAGCAGCGGACACCGGACTAGCGAGCCGACAGATACGCAGTATTTT. The chain uses TRBV5-1 and TRBJ2-3; 9 nucleotides match TRBD2. V shed 4 bases, J shed 3 bases, and the junction held 12 bases outside the gene matches. The CDR3 is 17 residues long. CDR1 and CDR2 from the germline V gene are SGHRS and YFSETQ.

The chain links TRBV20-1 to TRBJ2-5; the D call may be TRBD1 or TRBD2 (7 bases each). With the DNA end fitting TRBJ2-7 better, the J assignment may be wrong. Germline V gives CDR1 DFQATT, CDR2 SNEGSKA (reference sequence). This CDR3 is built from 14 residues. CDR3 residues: CSADWEGATYEQYF. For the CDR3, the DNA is TGCAGTGCGGATTGGGAGGGGGCAACCTACGAGCAGTACTTC.